This T cell receptor beta chain appears in the sequencing data of a study of blood T cell repertoires in COVID-19. Sequencing was performed with immunoSEQ multiplex PCR; in TCRdb, only in-frame clones are kept and a portion is missing. Here the sample spans 85,000 to 120,000 clones, roughly 92% being singletons. In germline, CDR1 is SNHLY, CDR2 FYNNEI. This CDR3 spans 13 amino acids. V shed 6 bases and J shed 12 bases, with 17 bases lying between them. Followed over time, Seattle patients had been enrolled while infection was active. This TCR came from a woman between 45 and 65 years old with COVID-19, enrolled during active disease. The sequencing input was peripheral blood. The chain joins TRBV2 to TRBJ2-2; possibly TRBD1 for D (5 bases). The CDR3 bases are TGTGCCAGCAGGGGGAAAAGGGGATCGAAGCTGTTTTTT. The encoded protein is CASRGKRGSKLFF. Complete variable domain (other parts from reference TRBV2 and TRBJ2-2): EPEVTQTPSHQVTQMGQEVILRCVPISNHLYFYWYRQILGQKVEFLVSFYNNEISEKSEIFDDQFSVERPDGSNFTLKIRSTKLEDSAMYFCASRGKRGSKLFFGEGSRLTVL.